This entry concerns a single TCR beta chain. No cognate antigen has been identified for it. Per-base qualities were not stored, and no clone one base away is much larger. This record belongs to a study of T cell repertoires in cytomegalovirus infection (dated by TCRdb to the late 2010s). As for the study more broadly: Alongside well-studied HLA-B-restricted epitopes, the peptide stimulations were aimed at recently identified HLA-C-restricted CMV epitopes, whose presentation resists viral immunomodulation. Donor HLA type was relevant to the analysis, because carriage of CMV infection together with the matching HLA type was indicated by public TCR beta signatures. General study outcomes and caveats: In the ex vivo response, HLA-C-restricted CMV-specific TCR beta clonotypes were dominant, and in two of eight donors the single most frequent clonotype came from this HLA-C-restricted group. Carriers of CMV infection plus the relevant HLA type were discriminated by the cumulative frequency of public TCR beta family members in the study cohort and in an independent approximately 360-donor cohort.

For sequencing, an Illumina HiSeq 1500 was employed. TCRdb trimmed the raw reads at Q25, called clones with MiXCR and kept productive beta chains. Entries are consolidated by CDR3 protein sequence, retaining the most common genes and DNA. This sample has about 160,000 distinct CDR3 sequences in its table, and roughly a fifth of those were observed once. 20% to 30% of the sample is taken by the ten largest. V was cut back by 3 bases and J by 0 bases, leaving a gap of 6 bases between them. The CDR3, cysteine through phenylalanine, is 14 amino acids long. Of all the DNA, just the CDR3 is kept, 42 bases in frame from base 1. The label giving this sample's treatment or condition can be read as: in vitro stimulation with specific CMV peptide epitopes to enrich CMV-specific T cells.

Material: CD8+ T cells from cultured PBMCs, obtained from culture after CMV antigen stimulation. The TCR comes from a human donor in good health (CMV status not recorded). Some clones in this sample may be carry-over from other donors' samples. The sequence joins TRBV12-3 or TRBV12-4 to TRBJ1-3; no confident D gene assignment can be made. The CDR3 reads as follows: CASSFGSSGNTIYF. Read as DNA, the sequence is TGTGCCAGCAGTTTCGGCAGCTCTGGAAACACCATATATTTT.